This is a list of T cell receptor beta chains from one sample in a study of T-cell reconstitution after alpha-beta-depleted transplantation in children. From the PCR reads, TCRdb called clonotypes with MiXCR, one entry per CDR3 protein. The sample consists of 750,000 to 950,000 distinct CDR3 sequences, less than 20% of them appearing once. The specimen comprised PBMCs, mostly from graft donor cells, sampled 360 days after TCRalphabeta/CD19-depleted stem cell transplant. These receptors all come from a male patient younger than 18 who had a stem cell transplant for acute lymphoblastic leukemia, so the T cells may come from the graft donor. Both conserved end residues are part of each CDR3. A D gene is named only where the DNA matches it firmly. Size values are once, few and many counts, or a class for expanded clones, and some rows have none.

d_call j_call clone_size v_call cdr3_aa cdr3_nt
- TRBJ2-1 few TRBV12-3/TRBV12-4 CASSFFRGLYGGQFF TGTGCCAGCAGTTTTTTTCGGGGACTCTACGGAGGGCAGTTCTTC
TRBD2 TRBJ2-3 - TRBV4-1 CASSQGPGLAGERDTQYF TGCGCCAGCAGCCAAGGTCCGGGACTAGCGGGAGAGAGAGATACGCAGTATTTT
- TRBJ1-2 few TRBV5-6 CASSKNRDGYTF TGTGCCAGCAGCAAGAACAGGGATGGCTACACCTTC
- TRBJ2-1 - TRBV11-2 CASSSITSYNEQFF TGTGCCAGCAGCTCAATAACCTCCTACAATGAGCAGTTCTTC
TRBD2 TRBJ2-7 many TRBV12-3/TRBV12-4 CASSLALAGGYEQYF TGTGCCAGCAGCTTAGCTCTAGCGGGAGGCTACGAGCAGTACTTC
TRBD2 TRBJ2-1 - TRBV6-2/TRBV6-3 CASSWRGGMASGSDEQFF TGTGCCAGCAGTTGGCGAGGAGGAATGGCTAGCGGGAGCGATGAGCAGTTCTTC
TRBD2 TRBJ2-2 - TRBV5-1 CASSGRLASESSFAGELFF TGCGCCAGCAGCGGGAGACTAGCGTCGGAGTCCTCTTTTGCCGGGGAGCTGTTTTTT
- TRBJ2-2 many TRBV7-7 CASSPLRAKTGELFF TGTGCCAGCAGCCCCTTGCGGGCGAAGACCGGGGAGCTGTTTTTT
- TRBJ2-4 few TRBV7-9 CASSRNRDSAKNIQYF TGTGCCAGCAGCCGAAACAGGGATTCGGCCAAAAACATTCAGTACTTC
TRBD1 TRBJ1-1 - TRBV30 CAWSAPGQGRTRTEAFF TGTGCCTGGAGCGCCCCGGGACAGGGCAGGACGCGCACTGAAGCTTTCTTT
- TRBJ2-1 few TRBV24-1 CATSVKRGSSYNEQFF TGTGCCACCAGTGTAAAAAGAGGGAGCTCCTACAATGAGCAGTTCTTC
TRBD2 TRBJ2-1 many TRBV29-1 CSGHPSGNNVEQFF TGCAGCGGCCATCCCAGCGGGAATAACGTTGAGCAGTTCTTC
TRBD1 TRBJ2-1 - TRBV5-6 CASSLGTGQGWYNEQFF TGTGCCAGCAGCTTGGGGACTGGACAGGGATGGTACAATGAGCAGTTCTTC
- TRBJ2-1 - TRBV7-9 CASGTLEGYNEQFF TGTGCCAGCGGTACCCTAGAGGGCTACAATGAGCAGTTCTTC
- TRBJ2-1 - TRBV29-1 CSVGKANYNEQFF TGCAGCGTTGGGAAGGCAAATTACAATGAGCAGTTCTTC
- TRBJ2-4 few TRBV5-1 CASSWEQGPGRDIQYF TGCGCCAGCAGCTGGGAGCAGGGGCCGGGTAGGGACATTCAGTACTTC
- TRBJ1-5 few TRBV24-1 CATPGEGRFNQPQHF TGTGCCACCCCGGGGGAGGGACGATTTAATCAGCCCCAGCATTTT
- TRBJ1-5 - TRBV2 CASSDWTDNQPQHF TGTGCCAGCAGTGACTGGACAGACAATCAGCCCCAGCATTTT
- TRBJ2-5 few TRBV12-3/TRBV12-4 CASSSGTRTQETQYF TGTGCCAGCAGTAGTGGAACTAGAACCCAAGAGACCCAGTACTTC
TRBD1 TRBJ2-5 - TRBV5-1 CASSLNPTGGGETQYF TGCGCCAGCAGCTTGAATCCCACAGGGGGCGGAGAGACCCAGTACTTC
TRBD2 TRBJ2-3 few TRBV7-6 CASGRAAGVSDTQYF TGTGCCAGCGGAAGGGCGGCGGGAGTGTCAGATACGCAGTATTTT
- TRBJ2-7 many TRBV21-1 CASSRGLAGNLCVDEQYF TGTGCCAGCAGCAGGGGACTAGCGGGAAACCTCTGCGTCGACGAGCAGTACTTC